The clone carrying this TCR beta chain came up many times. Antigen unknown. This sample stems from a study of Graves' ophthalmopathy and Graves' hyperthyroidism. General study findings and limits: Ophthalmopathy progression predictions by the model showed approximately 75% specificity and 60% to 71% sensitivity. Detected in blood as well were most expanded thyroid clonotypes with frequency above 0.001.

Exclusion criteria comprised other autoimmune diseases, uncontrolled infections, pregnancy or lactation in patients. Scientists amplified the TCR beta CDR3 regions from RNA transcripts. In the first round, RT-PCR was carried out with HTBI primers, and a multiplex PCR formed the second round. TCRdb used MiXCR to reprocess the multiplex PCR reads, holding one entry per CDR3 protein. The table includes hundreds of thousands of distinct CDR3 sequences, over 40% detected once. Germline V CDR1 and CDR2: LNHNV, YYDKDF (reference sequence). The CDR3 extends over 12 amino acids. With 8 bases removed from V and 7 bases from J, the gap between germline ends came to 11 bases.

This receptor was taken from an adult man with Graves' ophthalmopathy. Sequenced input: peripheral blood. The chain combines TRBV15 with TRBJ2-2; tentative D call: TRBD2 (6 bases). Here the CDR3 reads CATSGEGGELFF. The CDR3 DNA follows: TGTGCCACCTCGGGGGAAGGCGGGGAGCTGTTTTTT.